This is a list of T cell receptor beta chains from one sample in a study of shared clonotypes between healthy human individuals. Sequencing was performed with immunoSEQ multiplex PCR; in TCRdb, only in-frame clones are kept and a portion is missing. This sample has under 2.5 million clones, with less than 95% found just once. The sequenced sample consisted of naive CD4+ T cells from PBMCs. All receptors derive from a man younger than 35 in good health. Some clones in this sample may be carry-over from other donors' samples. Both conserved end residues are part of each CDR3. A D gene is named only where the DNA matches it firmly. Only some rows state a clone size, as once, few, many or a class for expanded clones.

size	D	V	J	CDR3	DNA
-	-	TRBV6-1	TRBJ1-3	CASGWGTGNTIYF	TGTGCCAGCGGTTGGGGGACTGGAAACACCATATATTTT
once	-	TRBV5-4	TRBJ2-5	CASSLPGPSRETQYF	TGTGCCAGCAGCTTGCCGGGGCCAAGTCGAGAGACCCAGTACTTC
-	TRBD1	TRBV6-6	TRBJ1-2	CASSWRDRGRGYTF	TGTGCCAGCAGTTGGAGGGACAGGGGACGTGGCTACACCTTC
-	TRBD2	TRBV5-1	TRBJ2-3	CASSRGDYPSTDTQYF	TGCGCCAGCAGCCGAGGGGACTACCCAAGCACAGATACGCAGTATTTT
-	TRBD1	TRBV6-5	TRBJ1-2	CASTGQGKDGYTF	TGTGCCAGCACCGGACAGGGGAAAGATGGCTACACCTTC
-	-	TRBV30	TRBJ2-1	CAWSFITAEQFF	TGTGCCTGGAGTTTCATCACGGCGGAGCAGTTCTTC
-	TRBD1	TRBV6-6	TRBJ1-5	CASSYMTGWDQPQHF	TGTGCCAGCAGTTATATGACAGGGTGGGATCAGCCCCAGCATTTT
few	-	TRBV13	TRBJ1-2	CASSLGAGSYGYTF	TGTGCCAGCAGCTTAGGGGCAGGCTCCTATGGCTACACCTTC
-	-	TRBV4-2	TRBJ2-2	CASSQALTTGELFF	TGTGCCAGCAGCCAAGCCCTGACCACCGGGGAGCTGTTTTTT
-	TRBD2	TRBV2	TRBJ2-5	CASRDLAGVQETQYF	TGTGCCAGCAGAGACCTAGCGGGAGTCCAAGAGACCCAGTACTTC
-	-	TRBV10-3	TRBJ1-5	CAISERQSNQPQHF	TGTGCCATCAGTGAAAGACAGAGCAATCAGCCCCAGCATTTT
-	TRBD2	TRBV7-9	TRBJ2-1	CASSHRPGLATNEQFF	TGTGCCAGCAGCCACAGGCCGGGACTAGCGACGAATGAGCAGTTCTTC
-	TRBD2	TRBV30	TRBJ2-1	CAWSVSLMGLAGEQFF	TGTGCCTGGAGTGTATCTCTAATGGGACTAGCGGGAGAGCAGTTCTTC
-	-	TRBV19	TRBJ1-1	CASSIPTRGTEAFF	TGTGCCAGTAGTATCCCGACCAGGGGCACTGAAGCTTTCTTT
-	-	TRBV11-3	TRBJ1-5	CASSLGGSWGYSNQPQHF	TGTGCCAGCAGCTTAGGGGGCTCGTGGGGTTATAGCAATCAGCCCCAGCATTTT
-	-	TRBV28	TRBJ2-7	CASSFQGGGYEQYF	TGTGCCAGCAGTTTTCAGGGGGGTGGTTACGAGCAGTACTTC
-	TRBD1	TRBV6-5	TRBJ2-7	CASRTGTGGSYEQYF	TGTGCCAGCAGGACCGGGACAGGGGGATCCTACGAGCAGTACTTC
-	-	TRBV19	TRBJ2-5	CASSRGNNQETQYF	TGTGCCAGTAGCAGAGGGAACAACCAAGAGACCCAGTACTTC
-	TRBD2	TRBV6-5	TRBJ2-5	CASSRGLAVQETQYF	TGTGCCAGCAGTCGGGGACTAGCGGTACAAGAGACCCAGTACTTC
-	TRBD2	TRBV9	TRBJ2-1	CASSVGGRGYNEQFF	TGTGCCAGCAGCGTCGGCGGGAGGGGATACAATGAGCAGTTCTTC
-	-	TRBV21-1	TRBJ2-4	CASRSGGFLQYF	TGTGCCAGCAGATCGGGGGGTTTCCTTCAGTACTTC
-	-	TRBV7-8	TRBJ1-5	CASSLGPGPEGPQHF	TGTGCCAGCAGCTTAGGACCGGGCCCCGAGGGGCCCCAGCATTTT
-	-	TRBV6-6	TRBJ1-2	CASAGREGYGYTF	TGTGCCAGCGCCGGCCGGGAGGGCTATGGCTACACCTTC
-	-	TRBV7-9	TRBJ2-7	CASSQEGGEQYF	TGTGCCAGCAGCCAGGAAGGGGGCGAGCAGTACTTC
few	-	TRBV29-1	TRBJ1-3	CSVEGLGNTIYF	TGCAGCGTTGAAGGGCTGGGAAACACCATATATTTT
-	-	TRBV5-1	TRBJ2-5	CASSSGDPGQETQYF	TGCGCCAGCAGCTCAGGGGATCCAGGACAAGAGACCCAGTACTTC
-	-	TRBV18	TRBJ2-1	CASSPMAGPYNEQFF	TGTGCCAGCTCACCAATGGCGGGCCCCTACAATGAGCAGTTCTTC
-	TRBD2	TRBV18	TRBJ2-7	CASSLGTSGTVEQYF	TGTGCCAGCTCACTCGGGACTAGCGGGACGGTCGAGCAGTACTTC
-	-	TRBV30	TRBJ1-3	CAWSLGISGNTIYF	TGTGCCTGGAGTCTGGGGATCTCTGGAAACACCATATATTTT
few	-	TRBV4-3	TRBJ1-4	CASSQDRWRGDEKLFF	TGCGCCAGCAGCCAAGATCGATGGCGGGGAGACGAAAAACTGTTTTTT
-	TRBD1	TRBV27	TRBJ2-5	CASKGASETQYF	TGTGCCAGCAAGGGGGCGTCGGAGACCCAGTACTTC
-	-	TRBV18	TRBJ1-1	CASSPIGVANTEAFF	TGTGCCAGCTCACCAATTGGGGTTGCGAACACTGAAGCTTTCTTT
-	-	TRBV7-2	TRBJ1-2	CASSLTMGRGGYTF	TGTGCCAGCAGCTTAACAATGGGTCGGGGTGGCTACACCTTC
-	TRBD1	TRBV19	TRBJ2-7	CASSFAGTGIEQYF	TGTGCCAGTAGCTTCGCCGGGACAGGGATCGAGCAGTACTTC
-	TRBD1	TRBV30	TRBJ1-5	CAWSVGGGDNQPQHF	TGTGCCTGGAGTGTTGGAGGGGGCGATAATCAGCCCCAGCATTTT
-	TRBD1	TRBV10-1	TRBJ2-7	CASSEGQGYEQYF	TGCGCCAGCAGTGAGGGACAGGGGTACGAGCAGTACTTC
-	TRBD1	TRBV5-4	TRBJ2-7	CASSQTGSETYEQYF	TGTGCCAGCAGCCAGACAGGGTCCGAAACCTACGAGCAGTACTTC
-	-	TRBV6-5	TRBJ1-2	CASSLMGERSFYGYTF	TGTGCCAGCAGTTTAATGGGGGAGCGGAGCTTCTATGGCTACACCTTC
-	-	TRBV5-1	TRBJ2-2	CASSFGLNTGELFF	TGCGCCAGCAGCTTCGGACTGAACACCGGGGAGCTGTTTTTT
-	TRBD1	TRBV2	TRBJ1-5	CASSGQGDQPQHF	TGTGCCAGCAGTGGGCAGGGGGATCAGCCCCAGCATTTT
-	TRBD1	TRBV5-5	TRBJ2-5	CASSFRTGVGETQYF	TGTGCCAGCAGCTTCCGGACAGGGGTGGGGGAGACCCAGTACTTC
-	-	TRBV5-1	TRBJ1-3	CASSLGTVGNTIYF	TGCGCCAGCAGCTTGGGGACGGTAGGAAACACCATATATTTT
-	TRBD2	TRBV7-3	TRBJ2-1	CASSLGTSGRDEQFF	TGTGCCAGCAGCCTCGGGACTAGCGGGAGGGATGAGCAGTTCTTC
-	-	TRBV5-1	TRBJ2-5	CASSSLEGETQYF	TGCGCCAGCAGCTCCCTGGAGGGAGAGACCCAGTACTTC
-	-	TRBV5-6	TRBJ1-1	CASSLVRLNTEAFF	TGTGCCAGCAGCTTGGTTCGGCTGAACACTGAAGCTTTCTTT
few	-	TRBV5-1	TRBJ2-7	CASSLDGQGEQYF	TGCGCCAGCAGCTTGGATGGACAAGGCGAGCAGTACTTC
-	TRBD2	TRBV6-5	TRBJ2-7	CASRRSGNYEQYF	TGTGCCAGCAGACGTAGCGGGAACTACGAGCAGTACTTC
-	TRBD2	TRBV7-8	TRBJ2-7	CASSSHRLAEYEQYF	TGTGCCAGCAGCTCACACCGACTAGCGGAATACGAGCAGTACTTC
once	-	TRBV4-2	TRBJ1-5	CASSQPDRPNQPQHF	TGTGCCAGCAGCCAACCCGACAGACCCAATCAGCCCCAGCATTTT
once	-	TRBV6-5	TRBJ1-2	CAGSPFGVGHLGF	TGTGCCGGCAGTCCCTTTGGGGTGGGGCATCTCGGCTTC
-	-	TRBV28	TRBJ1-2	CASIGQKGRRGYTF	TGTGCCAGCATAGGCCAAAAGGGAAGAAGGGGCTACACCTTC
-	-	TRBV10-3	TRBJ1-4	CAISVAVTEKLFF	TGTGCCATCAGTGTGGCGGTGACTGAAAAACTGTTTTTT
-	TRBD2	TRBV5-1	TRBJ2-3	CASSVGLAGTGRGTDTQYF	TGCGCCAGCAGCGTGGGACTAGCGGGAACGGGCCGGGGCACAGATACGCAGTATTTT
-	-	TRBV18	TRBJ1-1	CASSPSRGNTEAFF	TGTGCCAGCTCACCTTCGAGGGGGAACACTGAAGCTTTCTTT